A single sample is the source of the 20 T cell receptor beta chains below, sequenced in a study of beta chain features in type 1 diabetes. What was sequenced were expressed TCRB transcripts, since all of the isolated RNA had been reverse transcribed. The data were produced by immunoSEQ multiplex PCR, yet TCRdb's version contains in-frame clones alone and is incomplete. This table holds 250,000 to 400,000 clones, 12% to 15% found once. Sequencing was carried out using central memory CD4+ T cells from blood. The receptors here all came from a man younger than 40 in good health.

On this clone: The sample carries other DNA sequences with the same CDR3. The chain couples TRBV9 to TRBJ2-3; D uncertain. V shed 0 bases and J shed 4 bases, with 0 bases lying between them. The CDR3 consists of 11 residues. Germline values: CDR1 SGDLS, CDR2 YYNGEE. CDR3: CASSVADTQYF. In DNA form, the CDR3 reads TGTGCCAGCAGCGTAGCAGATACGCAGTATTTT.

With respect to this clone: Other DNA sequences in the same sample also yield this CDR3. The chain combines TRBV9 with TRBJ2-1; no clear D gene. Deletions cut 0 bases from V and 0 bases from J, with 7 bases between. CDR1 SGDLS and CDR2 YYNGEE come from the germline V gene. There are 15 residues in the CDR3. The CDR3 sequence: CASSVDGRSYNEQFF. DNA for the CDR3: TGTGCCAGCAGCGTAGACGGGCGCTCCTACAATGAGCAGTTCTTC.

This clone was counted between two and nine times. The gene calls are TRBV5-8 and TRBJ1-2; D ambiguous. The CDR3 is made up of 14 amino acids. In germline, CDR1 is SGHTS, CDR2 YDEGEE. V was pared by 0 bases and J by 6 bases, with 12 bases between. The DNA for the CDR3 is TGTGCCAGCAGCTTGGTCGGTATCGGGCATGGCTACACCTTC. This encodes CASSLVGIGHGYTF. The variable domain in full, with the rest retrieved from reference TRBV5-8 and TRBJ1-2, is EAGVTQSPTHLIKTRGQQATLRCSPISGHTSVYWYQQALGLGLQFLLWYDEGEERNRGNFPPRFSGRQFPNYSSELNVNALELEDSALYLCASSLVGIGHGYTFGSGTRLTVV.

This clone was observed a few times. The chain joins TRBV27 to TRBJ2-1; a weak D match, TRBD2 (6 bases). This CDR3 contains 15 residues. Per the germline V gene, CDR1 is MNHEY and CDR2 is SMNVEV (reference sequence). V was shortened by 0 bases and J by 9 bases, with 15 bases between the two germline ends. In nucleotides, the CDR3 is TGTGCCAGCAGTTTATCCGGGCTCCCCGGGAGTGAGCAGTTCTTC. Its translation is CASSLSGLPGSEQFF.

The chain couples TRBV11-2 to TRBJ2-7; D is unresolved. CDR1 SGHAT and CDR2 FQNNGV come from the germline V gene. The CDR3 runs 15 residues. The V end was cut by 1 base, the J end by 1 base, with 11 bases between. The DNA for the CDR3 is TGTGCCAGCAGCTTAGTTGGGCCCGGATCCTACGAGCAGTACTTC. Its protein product is CASSLVGPGSYEQYF.

This clone has only a few counts. The V call is TRBV6-1, the J call TRBJ2-7; tentatively, D is TRBD1 (6 bases). The CDR3 runs to 13 residues. Germline V gene lookup returns CDR1 MNHNS and CDR2 SASEGT. V was shortened by 7 bases and J by 0 bases, with 10 bases between the two germline ends. Here the CDR3 reads CASTPDSSYEQYV. Here the CDR3 DNA reads TGTGCCAGCACCCCGGACAGCTCCTACGAGCAGTACGTC.

This clone was seen a few times. The conserved phenylalanine or tryptophan is not found at the CDR3 terminus, so this likely reflects a read error. The DNA is left out, because the CDR3 cannot be placed on it with certainty; the CDR3 is given as TCRdb lists it. The CDR3 reads CASSESWTGGLSTR. The V gene is TRBV6-1, the J gene TRBJ1-1; the D segment call TRBD1 is taken from the table without a DNA check. Germline V gene sequence: CDR1 MNHNS, CDR2 SASEGT. The CDR3 numbers 14 amino acids, ends counted.

This clone was observed many times. The chain is built from TRBV5-1 and TRBJ2-5; 12 bases align to TRBD2. The CDR3 contains 16 residues. The V segment lost 4 bases and the J segment 5 bases; nucleotides outside the gene matches: 9. Germline V gene data show CDR1 as SGHRS and CDR2 as YFSETQ. The CDR3 nucleotides are TGCGCCAGCAGCCCAAACCCTAGCGGGGGGGCTGAGACCCAGTACTTC. It encodes CASSPNPSGGAETQYF.

Here the CDR3 DNA reads TGTGCCAGCAGCCTAACTAGCGGGAATGGAGCAGATACGCAGTATTTT. Its translation is CASSLTSGNGADTQYF. J is TRBJ2-3 and V is TRBV5-6; TRBD2 matches at 10 bases. Germline V gene data show CDR1 as SGHDT and CDR2 as YYEEEE. The CDR3 is 16 residues long. Trimming at V came to 4 bases and at J to 4 bases, leaving 9 bases not matched to a gene.

Only a few counts were recorded for this clone. The rearrangement joins TRBV18 to TRBJ2-2; no clear D. The CDR3 length is 13 residues. The germline gives CDR1 KGHSH, CDR2 LQKENI. The V end was cut by 2 bases, the J end by 3 bases, with 4 bases between. The CDR3 bases are TGTGCCAGCTCACCAATCGACACCGGGGAGCTGTTTTTT. Translation: CASSPIDTGELFF.

This clone was observed a handful of times. This rearrangement joins TRBV6-6 to TRBJ2-5; D is undetermined. Gene TRBJ2-7 matches the end of the DNA better, so the J call may be wrong. Looked up from germline, CDR1 is MNHNY and CDR2 is SVGAGI (reference sequence). CDR3 size: 14 residues. The CDR3 nucleotides read TGTGCCAGCAGTTACTCAAAAGTCTCCTACGAGCAGTACTTC. This sequence encodes CASSYSKVSYEQYF.

Many counts were recorded for this clone. This sequence joins TRBV10-3 and TRBJ2-3, with 7 bases identical to TRBD1. Per germline, CDR1 ENHRY and CDR2 SYGVKD. The length of the CDR3 is 12 residues. The trim removed 10 bases at V and 4 bases at J, leaving 5 bases unmatched. The CDR3 DNA is TGTGCCAGCACAGGGGCCCCAGATACGCAGTATTTT. The encoded protein is CASTGAPDTQYF.

In DNA form, the CDR3 reads TGTGCCAGCAGCGTAACCGGAGGGGATTTCGATGAGCAGTTCTTC. Protein product: CASSVTGGDFDEQFF. This chain uses TRBV9 with TRBJ2-1; D is perhaps TRBD2 (6 bases). Germline values: CDR1 SGDLS, CDR2 YYNGEE. CDR3 length: 15 amino acids. Trimming left V 1 base short and J 8 bases short, with 16 bases between.

This clone was detected only a few times. This sequence joins TRBV9 and TRBJ2-1; 7 nucleotides match TRBD1. The V gene end was trimmed by 0 bases and the J gene end by 5 bases; junction bases not matched to a gene: 2. This CDR3 is 14 amino acids long. Germline CDR1 reads SGDLS; CDR2 reads YYNGEE. The CDR3 spells CASSVGGQDNEQFF. The CDR3 DNA is TGTGCCAGCAGCGTAGGAGGACAGGACAATGAGCAGTTCTTC.

This clone occurred many times. The chain recombines TRBV7-9 with TRBJ2-1; 9 bases are a match to TRBD2. Trimming removed 0 bases from V and 9 bases from J; junction bases left unmatched: 9. The CDR3 contains 16 residues. CDR1 and CDR2 from the germline V gene are SEHNR and FQNEAQ (reference sequence). This CDR3 is CASSLARGGRDIEQFF. The CDR3 DNA sequence: TGTGCCAGCAGCTTAGCGCGGGGGGGCCGTGACATTGAGCAGTTCTTC.

The genes are TRBV7-7 and TRBJ2-2; the D is unclear. CDR1 is SSHAT, CDR2 FNYEAQ, per germline (reference sequence). This CDR3 spans 13 amino acids. V was clipped by 4 bases and J by 5 bases, with 8 bases between them. The CDR3 is CASSSGRTGELFF. Here the CDR3 DNA reads TGTGCCAGCAGCTCCGGCCGAACCGGGGAGCTGTTTTTT. Full variable domain (missing parts from reference TRBV7-7 and TRBJ2-2): GAGVSQSPRYKVTKRGQDVTLRCDPISSHATLYWYQQALGQGPEFLTYFNYEAQPDKSGLPSDRFSAERPEGSISTLTIQRTEQRDSAMYRCASSSGRTGELFFGEGSRLTVL.

The V call is TRBV18, the J call TRBJ1-6; 10 bases line up with TRBD1. The CDR3 totals 15 residues. Germline V gene data show CDR1 as KGHSH and CDR2 as LQKENI. V lost 4 bases to trimming and J lost 10 bases; unmatched junction nucleotides: 7. The CDR3 reads CASSRDRGQESPLHF. The CDR3 DNA follows: TGTGCCAGCTCACGTGACAGGGGGCAAGAATCACCCCTCCACTTT.

The chain has TRBV19 and TRBJ1-6; 9 positions agree with TRBD1. CDR1 and CDR2 from the germline V gene are LNHDA and SQIVND (reference sequence). V lost 7 bases to trimming and J lost 8 bases; unmatched junction nucleotides: 21. The CDR3 has 19 residues. The CDR3 DNA reads TGTGCCAGTAAACTACAGGGGGCCCAACCCCGGGGCAGTTATTCACCCCTCCACTTT. It translates to CASKLQGAQPRGSYSPLHF.

This clone was detected a few times. The rearrangement links TRBV4-1 to TRBJ2-7; no firm D call. The CDR3 contains 13 residues. The germline CDR1 and CDR2 sequences are MGHRA and YSYEKL. V lost 0 bases, J lost 0 bases, and 3 bases lay in between. In DNA form, the CDR3 reads TGCGCCAGCAGCCAAGATGGCTCCTACGAGCAGTACTTC. Translated: CASSQDGSYEQYF.

The sample holds a few counts of this clone. The J gene is TRBJ1-5, the V gene TRBV19, with TRBD1 identical over 8 bases. In germline, CDR1 is LNHDA, CDR2 SQIVND (reference sequence). CDR3 length: 12 residues. The V gene end was trimmed by 6 bases and the J gene end by 8 bases; junction bases not matched to a gene: 3. The DNA for the CDR3 is TGTGCCAGTAGACGACAGGGGAAGCCCCAGCATTTT. As protein: CASRRQGKPQHF.